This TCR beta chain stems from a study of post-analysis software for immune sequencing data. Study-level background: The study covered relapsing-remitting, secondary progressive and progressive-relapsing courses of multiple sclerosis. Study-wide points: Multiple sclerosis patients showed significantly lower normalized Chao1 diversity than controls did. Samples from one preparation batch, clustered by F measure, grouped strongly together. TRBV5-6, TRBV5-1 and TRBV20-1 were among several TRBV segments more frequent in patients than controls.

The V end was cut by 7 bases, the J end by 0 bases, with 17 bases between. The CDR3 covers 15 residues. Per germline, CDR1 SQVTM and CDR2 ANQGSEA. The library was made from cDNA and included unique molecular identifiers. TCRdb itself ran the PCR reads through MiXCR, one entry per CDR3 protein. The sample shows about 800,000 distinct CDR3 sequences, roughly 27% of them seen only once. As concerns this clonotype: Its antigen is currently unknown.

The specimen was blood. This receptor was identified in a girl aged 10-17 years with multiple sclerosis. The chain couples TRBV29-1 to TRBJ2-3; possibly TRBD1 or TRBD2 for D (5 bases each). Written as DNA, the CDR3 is TGCAGCGACCGGGACGGTATTAGCAGCACAGATACGCAGTATTTT. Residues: CSDRDGISSTDTQYF.